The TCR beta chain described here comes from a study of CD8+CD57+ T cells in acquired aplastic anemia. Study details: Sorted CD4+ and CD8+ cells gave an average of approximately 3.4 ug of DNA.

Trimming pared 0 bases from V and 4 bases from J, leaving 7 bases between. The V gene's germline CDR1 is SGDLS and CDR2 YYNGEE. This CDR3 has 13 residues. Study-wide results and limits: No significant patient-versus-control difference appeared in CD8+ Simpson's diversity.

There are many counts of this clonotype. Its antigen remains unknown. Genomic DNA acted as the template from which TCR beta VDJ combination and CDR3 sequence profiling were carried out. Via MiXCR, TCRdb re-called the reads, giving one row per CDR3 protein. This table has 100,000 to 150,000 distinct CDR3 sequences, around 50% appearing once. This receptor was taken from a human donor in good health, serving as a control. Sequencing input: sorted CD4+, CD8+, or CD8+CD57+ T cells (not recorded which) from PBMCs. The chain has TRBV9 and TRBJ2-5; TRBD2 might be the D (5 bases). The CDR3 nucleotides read TGTGCCAGCAGCGTAGGAGGAGGAGAGACCCAGTACTTC. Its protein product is CASSVGGGETQYF.